These 8 T cell receptor beta chains were all obtained from the same sample, sequenced in a study of shared clonotypes between healthy human individuals. Produced via immunoSEQ multiplex PCR; TCRdb's table is partial and in-frame only. The sample shows 2 million to 2.5 million clones, more than 90% of them seen only once. The specimen sequenced was naive CD4+ T cells sorted from blood. Subset reported: CD45RA+ positively selected. The origin of the receptors is a man between 18 and 35 years old in good health.

The chain employs TRBV5-1 and TRBJ2-5; 8 bases line up with TRBD1. Trimming cost V 2 bases and J 6 bases; bases outside gene matches: 12. The germline V gene encodes CDR1 SGHRS and CDR2 YFSETQ. There are 16 residues in the CDR3. In DNA form, the CDR3 reads TGCGCCAGCAGCTTACAGGGGGGTACGGCAACGCAGACCCAGTACTTC. It encodes CASSLQGGTATQTQYF.

The chain carries TRBV28 and TRBJ2-4; 8 nucleotides agree with TRBD1. V lost 1 base and J lost 0; bases outside the gene matches: 5. The CDR3 is 17 residues long. Germline CDR1 MDHEN, CDR2 SYDVKM. The CDR3 nucleotides read TGTGCCAGCAGTTTATACGGACAGGGTGTAGCCAAAAACATTCAGTACTTC. Amino acids: CASSLYGQGVAKNIQYF.

Concerning this clone: The sample carries other DNA sequences with the same CDR3. This rearrangement joins TRBV28 to TRBJ2-7; a possible D gene is TRBD2 (5 bases). Germline lookup yields CDR1 MDHEN and CDR2 SYDVKM. V lost 6 bases and J 3 bases, leaving 18 bases between the germline ends. The CDR3 extends over 15 amino acids. CDR3 sequence: CASRSILALVYEQYF. The DNA for the CDR3 is TGTGCCAGCAGATCCATCCTAGCTTTGGTCTACGAGCAGTACTTC. Using reference TRBV28 and TRBJ2-7 for the parts outside the CDR3, the full variable domain is DVKVTQSSRYLVKRTGEKVFLECVQDMDHENMFWYRQDPGLGLRLIYFSYDVKMKEKGDIPEGYSVSREKKERFSLILESASTNQTSMYLCASRSILALVYEQYFGPGTRLTVT.

The J gene is TRBJ2-2, the V gene TRBV10-3, with 8 positions matching TRBD2. CDR3 length: 14 residues. Germline values: CDR1 ENHRY, CDR2 SYGVKD. After removal of 6 bases from V and 6 bases from J, the junction contained 6 bases not matched to a gene. The CDR3 sequence is CAIRTTSGAGELFF. The CDR3 nucleotides read TGTGCCATCAGAACCACTAGCGGAGCCGGGGAGCTGTTTTTT.

V and J are TRBV18 and TRBJ1-2; no definite D call. Looked up from germline, CDR1 is KGHSH and CDR2 is LQKENI. Deletions cut 2 bases from V and 1 base from J, with 11 bases between. This CDR3 is built from 15 residues. The CDR3 region is CASSPKAEVNYGYTF. The CDR3 nucleotides are TGTGCCAGCTCACCAAAGGCAGAAGTTAACTATGGCTACACCTTC.

This chain links TRBV29-1 with TRBJ2-7, with 7 bases aligning to TRBD1. Germline V gene sequence: CDR1 SQVTM, CDR2 ANQGSEA. The CDR3 length is 15 residues. V was pared by 0 bases and J by 3 bases, with 8 bases of the junction left unmatched. The CDR3 DNA is TGCAGCGTTGAAGACCGGACAGGAAGCTTCTACGAGCAGTACTTC. It yields the protein CSVEDRTGSFYEQYF.

The chain uses TRBV1 and TRBJ2-3; the tabulated D call, TRBD2, remains unverified against the DNA. TRBV1 represents a pseudogene. The CDR3 spans 17 residues. CDR3 region: CTSSQDPSGRDTDTQYF. The DNA of the CDR3 is TGCACCAGCAGCCAAGATCCTAGCGGGAGGGACACAGATACGCAGTATTTT.

The chain couples TRBV7-2 to TRBJ2-2, with 7 positions matching TRBD1. V shed 2 bases and J 4 bases; nucleotides not matched to a gene: 4. Looked up from germline, CDR1 is SGHTA and CDR2 is FQGNSA. This CDR3 region has 15 residues. The CDR3 sequence: CASSLRGLGTGELFF. DNA of the CDR3: TGTGCCAGCAGCTTAAGGGGGCTCGGCACCGGGGAGCTGTTTTTT. Full variable domain (remainder filled in from reference TRBV7-2 and TRBJ2-2): GAGVSQSPSNKVTEKGKDVELRCDPISGHTALYWYRQSLGQGLEFLIYFQGNSAPDKSGLPSDRFSAERTGGSVSTLTIQRTQQEDSAVYLCASSLRGLGTGELFFGEGSRLTVL.